Given below is one TCR beta chain in context. Its specificity is not known. This may be a read error, as it is one base from a much larger clone. TCRbeta libraries were built with three rounds of nested PCR, modified from ARM-PCR. TCRdb re-derived calls from the multiplex PCR reads in MiXCR, one entry per CDR3 protein. Of 60,000 to 80,000 distinct CDR3 sequences in the sample, roughly 70% are singletons; the top ten hold approximately 30%. This sample's RNA came from whole unsorted tissue. More than 3 cm separated this lung sample from the edge of the tumor. Newly diagnosed lung cancer patients had thoracic surgery in China, August–late 2014, without prior chemotherapy. The sample belongs to a study of tumor and adjacent non-tumor tissue in lung cancer. General study findings and limits: Shorter survival was associated with higher TCR diversity in tumors. Normal lung showed higher cumulative top 100 clone frequency than tumor.

The sequenced material came from distant non-tumor lung tissue. This clonotype was sampled from a woman in her forties or fifties with non-small cell lung cancer.

The CDR3 nucleotides read TGTGCCAGCAGCTTGGTCAGGACAGAGGATGAAAAACTGTTTTTT. Translating it yields CASSLVRTEDEKLFF. The gene calls are TRBV5-5 and TRBJ1-4; a possible D gene is TRBD1 (6 bases). CDR3 length: 15 residues. CDR1 and CDR2 from the germline V gene are SGHKS and YYEKEE (reference sequence). The V and J ends lost 0 bases and 6 bases respectively, with 12 bases between them.